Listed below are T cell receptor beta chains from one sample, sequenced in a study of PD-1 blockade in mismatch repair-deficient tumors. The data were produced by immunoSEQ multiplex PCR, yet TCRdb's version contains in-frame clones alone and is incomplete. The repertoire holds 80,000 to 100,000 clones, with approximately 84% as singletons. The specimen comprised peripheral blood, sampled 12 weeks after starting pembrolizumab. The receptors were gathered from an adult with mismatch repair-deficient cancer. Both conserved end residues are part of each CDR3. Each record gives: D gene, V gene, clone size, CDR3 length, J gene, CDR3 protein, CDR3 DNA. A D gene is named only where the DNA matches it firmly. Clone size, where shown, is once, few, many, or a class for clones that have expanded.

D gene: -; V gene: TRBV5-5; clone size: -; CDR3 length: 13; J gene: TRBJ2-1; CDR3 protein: CASSLSSYNEQFF; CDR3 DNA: TGTGCCAGCAGCTTGAGCAGCTACAATGAGCAGTTCTTC
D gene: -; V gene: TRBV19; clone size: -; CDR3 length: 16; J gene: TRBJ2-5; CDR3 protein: CASQRAGEGIEETQYF; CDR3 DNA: TGTGCCAGTCAACGGGCAGGGGAGGGAATAGAAGAGACCCAGTACTTC
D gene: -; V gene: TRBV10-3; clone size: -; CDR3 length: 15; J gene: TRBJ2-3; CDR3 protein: CAISERQPSTDTQYF; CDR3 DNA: TGTGCCATCAGTGAAAGGCAGCCTAGCACAGATACGCAGTATTTT
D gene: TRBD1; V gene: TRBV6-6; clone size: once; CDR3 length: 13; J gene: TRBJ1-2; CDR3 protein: CASVLGTDGGYTF; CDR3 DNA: TGTGCCAGCGTCCTCGGGACAGATGGTGGCTACACCTTC
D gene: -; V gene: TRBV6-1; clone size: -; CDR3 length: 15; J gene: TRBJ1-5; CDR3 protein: CASAKTGQLNQPQHF; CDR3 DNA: TGTGCCAGCGCCAAAACAGGGCAGCTCAATCAGCCCCAGCATTTT
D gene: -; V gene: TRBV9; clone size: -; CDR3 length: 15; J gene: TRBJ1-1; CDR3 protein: CASSGTGISNTEAFF; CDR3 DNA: TGTGCCAGCAGCGGAACAGGGATTTCGAACACTGAAGCTTTCTTT
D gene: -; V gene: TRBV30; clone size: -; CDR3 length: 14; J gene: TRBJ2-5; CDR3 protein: CAWSATGLQETQYF; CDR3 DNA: TGTGCCTGGAGTGCGACGGGCCTACAAGAGACCCAGTACTTC
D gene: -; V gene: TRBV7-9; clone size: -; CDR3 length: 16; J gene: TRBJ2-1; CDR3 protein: CASSLEATGSYNEQFF; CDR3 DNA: TGTGCCAGCAGCTTAGAAGCGACAGGTTCCTACAATGAGCAGTTCTTC
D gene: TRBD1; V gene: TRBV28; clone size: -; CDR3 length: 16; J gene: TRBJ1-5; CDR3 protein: CASSDRGRNSNQPQHF; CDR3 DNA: TGTGCCAGCTCCGACAGGGGAAGAAATAGCAATCAGCCCCAGCATTTT
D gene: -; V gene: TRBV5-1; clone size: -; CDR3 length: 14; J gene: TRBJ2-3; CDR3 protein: CASSYRTWPDTQYF; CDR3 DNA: TGCGCCAGCAGCTATCGGACATGGCCGGATACGCAGTATTTT
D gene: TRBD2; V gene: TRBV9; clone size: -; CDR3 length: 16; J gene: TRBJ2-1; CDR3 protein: CASSVDRGRALYEQFF; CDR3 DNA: TGTGCCAGCAGCGTAGATCGAGGGAGGGCACTTTATGAGCAGTTCTTC
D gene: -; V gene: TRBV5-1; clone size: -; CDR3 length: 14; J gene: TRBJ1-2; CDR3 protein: CASSLGAVWSGYTF; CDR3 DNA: TGCGCCAGCAGCCTGGGGGCAGTTTGGTCTGGCTACACCTTC
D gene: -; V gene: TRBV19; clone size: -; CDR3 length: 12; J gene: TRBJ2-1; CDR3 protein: CASSQLSFEQFF; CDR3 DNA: TGTGCCAGTAGCCAGTTATCATTTGAGCAGTTCTTC
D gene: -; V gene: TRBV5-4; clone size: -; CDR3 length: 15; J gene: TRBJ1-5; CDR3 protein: CASSLDVSANQPQHF; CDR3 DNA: TGTGCCAGCAGCTTGGACGTCTCAGCTAATCAGCCCCAGCATTTT
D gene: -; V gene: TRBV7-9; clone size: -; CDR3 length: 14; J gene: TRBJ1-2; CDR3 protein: CASSFDPDIYGYTF; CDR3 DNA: TGTGCCAGCAGCTTTGACCCAGATATCTATGGCTACACCTTC
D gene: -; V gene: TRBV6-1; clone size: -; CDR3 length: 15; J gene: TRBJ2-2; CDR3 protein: CASLDSGIWGGELFF; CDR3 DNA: TGTGCCAGCCTAGACTCGGGGATTTGGGGCGGGGAGCTGTTTTTT
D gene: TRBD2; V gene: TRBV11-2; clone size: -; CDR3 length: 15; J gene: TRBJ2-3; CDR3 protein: CASSPSGRGADTQYF; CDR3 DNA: TGTGCCAGCAGCCCTAGCGGGAGGGGGGCAGATACGCAGTATTTT
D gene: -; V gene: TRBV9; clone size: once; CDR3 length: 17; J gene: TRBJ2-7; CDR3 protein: CASSPSLGGWGTYEQYF; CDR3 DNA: TGTGCCAGCAGCCCAAGCCTTGGGGGATGGGGCACCTACGAGCAGTACTTC
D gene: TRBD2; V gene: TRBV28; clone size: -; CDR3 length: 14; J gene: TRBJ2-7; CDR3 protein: CASSKREAYYEQYF; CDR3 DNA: TGTGCCAGCAGCAAGCGGGAGGCCTACTACGAGCAGTACTTC
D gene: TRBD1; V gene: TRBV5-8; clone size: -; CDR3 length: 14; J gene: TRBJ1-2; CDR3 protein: CASSFGQANYGYTF; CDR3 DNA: TGTGCCAGCAGCTTCGGACAGGCTAACTATGGCTACACCTTC
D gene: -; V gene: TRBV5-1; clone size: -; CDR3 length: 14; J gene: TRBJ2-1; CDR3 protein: CASSLGTVYNEQFF; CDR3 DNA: TGCGCCAGCAGCTTGGGGACAGTTTACAATGAGCAGTTCTTC
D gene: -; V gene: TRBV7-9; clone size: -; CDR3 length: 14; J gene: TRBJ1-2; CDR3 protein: CASSLARASKGYTF; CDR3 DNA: TGTGCCAGCAGCTTAGCCAGGGCCTCGAAGGGCTACACCTTC
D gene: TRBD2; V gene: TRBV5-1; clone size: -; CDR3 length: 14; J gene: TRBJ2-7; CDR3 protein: CASSVGLANYEQYF; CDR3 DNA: TGCGCCAGCAGCGTGGGACTAGCGAACTACGAGCAGTACTTC
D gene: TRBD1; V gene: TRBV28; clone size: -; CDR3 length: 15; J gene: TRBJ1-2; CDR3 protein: CASSFSGQGKTGYTF; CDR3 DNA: TGTGCCAGCAGTTTCTCGGGACAGGGGAAAACTGGCTACACCTTC
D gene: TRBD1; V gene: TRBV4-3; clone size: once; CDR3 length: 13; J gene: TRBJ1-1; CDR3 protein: CASSQPGTDEAFF; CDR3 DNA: TGCGCCAGCAGCCAACCCGGGACAGATGAAGCTTTCTTT
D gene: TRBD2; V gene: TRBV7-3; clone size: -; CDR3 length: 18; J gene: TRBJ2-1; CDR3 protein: CASSLHALAGGLPNEQFF; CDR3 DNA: TGTGCCAGCAGCTTACACGCACTAGCGGGAGGTCTTCCCAATGAGCAGTTCTTC
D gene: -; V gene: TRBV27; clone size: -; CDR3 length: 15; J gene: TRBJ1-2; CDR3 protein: CASSLVGTSASGYTF; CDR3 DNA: TGTGCCAGCAGCTTGGTTGGGACGTCGGCCTCCGGCTACACCTTC
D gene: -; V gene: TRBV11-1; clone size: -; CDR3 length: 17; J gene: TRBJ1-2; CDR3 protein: CASSSRGSRGANYGYTF; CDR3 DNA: TGTGCCAGCAGCTCCCGGGGAAGTCGGGGGGCTAACTATGGCTACACCTTC
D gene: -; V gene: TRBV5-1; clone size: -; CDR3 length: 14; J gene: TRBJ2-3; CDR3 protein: CASSLGGIGDTQYF; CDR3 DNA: TGCGCCAGCAGCTTGGGAGGGATTGGGGATACGCAGTATTTT
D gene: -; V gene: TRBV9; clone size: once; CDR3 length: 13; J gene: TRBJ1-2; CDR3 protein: CASSPGGTDGYTF; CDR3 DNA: TGTGCCAGCAGCCCGGGAGGGACGGATGGCTACACCTTC
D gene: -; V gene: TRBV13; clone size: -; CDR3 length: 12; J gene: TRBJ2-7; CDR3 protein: CASSQGFYEQYF; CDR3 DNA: TGTGCCAGCTCGCAGGGCTTCTACGAGCAGTACTTC
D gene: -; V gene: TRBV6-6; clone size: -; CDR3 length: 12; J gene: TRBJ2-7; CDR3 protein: CASSQGRGEQYF; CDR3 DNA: TGTGCCAGCAGCCAGGGACGGGGGGAGCAGTACTTC
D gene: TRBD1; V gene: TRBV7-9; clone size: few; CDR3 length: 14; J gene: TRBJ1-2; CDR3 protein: CASSPQGADYGYTF; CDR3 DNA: TGTGCCAGCAGTCCTCAGGGGGCTGACTATGGCTACACCTTC
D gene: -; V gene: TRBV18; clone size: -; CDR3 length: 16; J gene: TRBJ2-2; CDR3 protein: CASSPLLRADTGELFF; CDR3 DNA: TGTGCCAGCTCACCACTTCTCCGGGCGGACACCGGGGAGCTGTTTTTT
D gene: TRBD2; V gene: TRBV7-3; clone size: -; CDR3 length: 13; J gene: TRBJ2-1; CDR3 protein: CASSFTSGHEQFF; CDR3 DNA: TGTGCCAGCAGCTTTACTAGCGGACATGAGCAGTTCTTC
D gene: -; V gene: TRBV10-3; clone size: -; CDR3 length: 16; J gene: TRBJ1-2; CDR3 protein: CAISDGGTWGGDGYTF; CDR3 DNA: TGTGCCATCAGTGATGGGGGTACGTGGGGCGGCGATGGCTACACCTTC
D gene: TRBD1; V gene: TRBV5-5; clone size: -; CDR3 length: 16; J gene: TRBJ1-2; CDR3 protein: CASSLHPQGANYGYTF; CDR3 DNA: TGTGCCAGCAGCCTCCACCCCCAGGGGGCTAACTATGGCTACACCTTC
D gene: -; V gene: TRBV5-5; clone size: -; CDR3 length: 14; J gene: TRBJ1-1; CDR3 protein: CATGGRGVNTEAFF; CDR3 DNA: TGTGCCACTGGGGGACGAGGCGTGAACACTGAAGCTTTCTTT
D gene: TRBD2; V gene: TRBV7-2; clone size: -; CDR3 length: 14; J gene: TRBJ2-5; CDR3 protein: CASSQGLAGATQYF; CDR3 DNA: TGTGCCAGCAGCCAGGGATTAGCGGGAGCGACCCAGTACTTC
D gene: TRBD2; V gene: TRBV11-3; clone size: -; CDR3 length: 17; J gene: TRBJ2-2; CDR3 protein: CASSSRTSGSRSGELFF; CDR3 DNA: TGTGCCAGCAGCTCTAGGACTAGCGGGAGTAGGAGCGGGGAGCTGTTTTTT
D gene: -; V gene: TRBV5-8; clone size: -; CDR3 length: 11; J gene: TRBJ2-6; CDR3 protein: CASSQGNVLTF; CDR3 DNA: TGTGCCAGCAGCCAGGGTAACGTCCTGACTTTC
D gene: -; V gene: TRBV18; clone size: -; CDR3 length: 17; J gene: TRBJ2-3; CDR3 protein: CASSPLSGSFFTDTQYF; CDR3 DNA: TGTGCCAGCTCACCACTAAGCGGGTCCTTTTTCACGGATACGCAGTATTTT
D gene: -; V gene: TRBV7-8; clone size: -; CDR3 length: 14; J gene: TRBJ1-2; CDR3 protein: CASSLDIANYGYTF; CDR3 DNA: TGTGCCAGCAGCTTAGATATAGCCAACTATGGCTACACCTTC
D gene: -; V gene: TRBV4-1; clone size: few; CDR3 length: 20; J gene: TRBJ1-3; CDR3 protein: CASSPPPVGRDWRSGNTIYF; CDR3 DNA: TGCGCCAGCAGCCCACCACCCGTGGGCAGGGACTGGCGGTCTGGAAACACCATATATTTT
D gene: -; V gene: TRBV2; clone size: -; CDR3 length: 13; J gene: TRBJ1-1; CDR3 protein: CASSRRGDTEAFF; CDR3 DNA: TGTGCCAGCAGTCGTAGGGGGGACACTGAAGCTTTCTTT
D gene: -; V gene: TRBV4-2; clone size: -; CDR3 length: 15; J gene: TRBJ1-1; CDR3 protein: CASSQGRPADTEAFF; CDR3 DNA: TGTGCCAGCAGCCAAGGCCGTCCGGCGGACACTGAAGCTTTCTTT
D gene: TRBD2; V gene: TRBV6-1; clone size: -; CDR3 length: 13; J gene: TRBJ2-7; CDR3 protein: CASRASGAYEQYF; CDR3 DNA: TGTGCCAGCAGGGCTAGCGGGGCCTACGAGCAGTACTTC
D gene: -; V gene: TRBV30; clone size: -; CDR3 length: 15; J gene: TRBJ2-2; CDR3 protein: CAWGVAGHLGGELFF; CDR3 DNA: TGTGCCTGGGGCGTGGCGGGACACCTCGGGGGGGAGCTGTTTTTT
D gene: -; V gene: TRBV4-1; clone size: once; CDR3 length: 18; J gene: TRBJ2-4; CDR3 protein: CASSQVGRAAGAKNIQYF; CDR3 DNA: TGCGCCAGCAGCCAAGTAGGGCGAGCGGCGGGGGCCAAAAACATTCAGTACTTC
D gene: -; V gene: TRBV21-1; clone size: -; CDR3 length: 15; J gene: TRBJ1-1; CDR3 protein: CPRPRKRGQGTEAFF; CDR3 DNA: TGTCCTAGGCCTAGAAAACGGGGACAGGGGACTGAAGCTTTCTTT
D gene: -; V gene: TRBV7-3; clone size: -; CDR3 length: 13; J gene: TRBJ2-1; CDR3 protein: CASSFGGLNEQFF; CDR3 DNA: TGTGCCAGCAGCTTCGGGGGGCTGAATGAGCAGTTCTTC
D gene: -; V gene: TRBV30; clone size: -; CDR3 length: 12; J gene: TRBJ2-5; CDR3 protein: CALNMGEETQYF; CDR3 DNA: TGTGCCTTGAACATGGGAGAAGAGACCCAGTACTTC
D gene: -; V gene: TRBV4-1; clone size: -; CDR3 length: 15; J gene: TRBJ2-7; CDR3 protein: CASSQQGEGGHEQYF; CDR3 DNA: TGCGCCAGCAGCCAACAGGGAGAGGGAGGTCACGAGCAGTACTTC
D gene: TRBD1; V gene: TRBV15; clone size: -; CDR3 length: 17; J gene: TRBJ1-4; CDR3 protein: CATSTRKGTAVSEKLFF; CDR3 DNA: TGTGCCACCAGCACAAGGAAAGGGACAGCTGTGAGTGAAAAACTGTTTTTT